The source of this T cell receptor beta chain is a study of blood T cell repertoires in COVID-19. Study at large: PBMCs, B-cell-depleted T cells, or T cells provided the cDNA or gDNA that made up the material.

The germline V and J ends were trimmed by 3 bases and 0 bases, with 9 bases remaining between them. CDR3 length: 15 amino acids. Germline lookup yields CDR1 MDHEN and CDR2 SYDVKM. Per the authors' pipeline: Reference gene primer amplification yielded estimated nucleated cell counts. Method: immunoSEQ multiplex PCR; TCRdb's copy keeps in-frame clones and lacks some. D and trimming come from the DNA, and the V and J calls and clone size come from that table. Among about 160,000 clones, 80% to 95% were seen once, and the ten largest hold roughly 4.8%. Sequenced input: peripheral blood. The chain links TRBV28 to TRBJ1-5, with D tentatively TRBD1 (6 bases). This receptor was taken from a woman aged 45-65 years with acute or convalescent COVID-19. CDR3 DNA sequence: TGTGCCAGCAGTTTTATCAGGGGTAGCAATCAGCCCCAGCATTTT. Encoded protein: CASSFIRGSNQPQHF.